The sequence of this T cell receptor (beta chain) was determined in a study of blood T cell repertoires in COVID-19. Germline CDR1 reads SGHAT; CDR2 reads FQNNGV. This CDR3 is built from 13 residues. V gave up 2 bases and J gave up 10 bases, with 12 bases separating them. The method was immunoSEQ multiplex PCR; TCRdb's version includes in-frame clones alone and lacks a portion of them. The sample has about 44,000 clones, roughly 84% seen once; the top ten hold about 4%. The receptor was derived from a woman in her 70s with acute or convalescent COVID-19. The sample taken for sequencing was peripheral blood. The chain recombines TRBV11-2 with TRBJ2-1, with a weak D call TRBD1 (6 bases). The CDR3 loop reads CASSLTPQGEQFF. The CDR3 DNA reads as TGTGCCAGCAGCTTAACCCCTCAGGGGGAGCAGTTCTTC.